This TCR beta chain was obtained from a study of T cells in Graves' hyperthyroidism and ophthalmopathy. RNA transcripts yielded amplified TCR beta CDR3 regions. HTBI primers were employed in a first-round RT-PCR of the TCR CDR3. Using its own MiXCR run on the multiplex PCR reads, TCRdb lists one record per CDR3 protein. The table lists hundreds of thousands of distinct CDR3 sequences, 14% of them singletons, with 10% to 13% in the top ten. This clonotype appeared many times. This TCR derives from a woman aged 18-35 years with Graves' hyperthyroidism. What was sequenced was blood.

The CDR3 spells CASSLTGLAGDEQYF. The CDR3 DNA sequence: TGTGCCAGCAGCTTAACGGGACTAGCGGGAGACGAGCAGTACTTC. V is TRBV7-3 and J is TRBJ2-7; TRBD2 matches 14 bases. CDR1 is SGHTA and CDR2 is FQGTGA in the germline V gene. The junction had 0 bases not matched to a gene; V was cut back by 0 bases and J by 5 bases. The CDR3 extends over 15 amino acids.